Following are 27 T cell receptor beta chains from one sample sequenced in a study of somatic mutations in cytotoxic T cells in rheumatoid arthritis. The table came from immunoSEQ multiplex PCR; TCRdb's copy has only in-frame clones and leaves some out. Counted here are 12,000 or so clones, approximately 80% occurring once; the ten biggest clones make up roughly 13%. The sequenced material came from CD8+ T cells sorted from blood. The origin of the receptors is a man between 45 and 60 years old in good health.

The rearrangement joins TRBV18 to TRBJ1-5; D is unresolved. Germline CDR1 reads KGHSH; CDR2 reads LQKENI. This CDR3 contains 15 residues. With 2 bases removed from V and 0 bases from J, the gap between germline ends came to 8 bases. The CDR3 DNA reads TGTGCCAGCTCACCATCACCTTCTAGCAATCAGCCCCAGCATTTT. Its protein product is CASSPSPSSNQPQHF. The full variable domain, in which reference TRBV18 and TRBJ1-5 provide the parts outside the CDR3, is NAGVMQNPRHLVRRRGQEARLRCSPMKGHSHVYWYRQLPEEGLKFMVYLQKENIIDESGMPKERFSAEFPKEGPSILRIQQVVRGDSAAYFCASSPSPSSNQPQHFGDGTRLSIL.

The genes are TRBV27 and TRBJ1-1, with 10 bases fitting TRBD1. V lost 5 bases, J lost 5 bases, and 8 bases stayed unmatched. Germline-derived CDR1 and CDR2 are MNHEY and SMNVEV (reference sequence). This CDR3 is built from 15 residues. The CDR3 is CASSLTGTGVTEAFF. The CDR3 DNA follows: TGTGCCAGCAGTCTTACCGGGACAGGGGTAACTGAAGCTTTCTTT.

V and J are TRBV7-8 and TRBJ2-6; D is uncertain. Trimming removed 5 bases from V and 0 bases from J, with 8 bases in between. Germline V gene lookup returns CDR1 SGHVS and CDR2 FQNEAQ. This CDR3 is 15 amino acids long. CDR3 protein: CASSQGYSGANVLTF. DNA of the CDR3: TGTGCCAGCAGCCAAGGCTACTCTGGGGCCAACGTCCTGACTTTC.

This chain joins TRBV5-1 and TRBJ2-3; no reliable D call. The germline CDR1 and CDR2 sequences are SGHRS and YFSETQ. The V and J ends lost 5 bases and 2 bases respectively, with 12 bases between them. The CDR3 is 14 amino acids. For the CDR3, the DNA is TGCGCCAGCAGGGAAGAGCAAAACACAGATACGCAGTATTTT. Translated: CASREEQNTDTQYF. Based on the CDR3 plus reference TRBV5-1 and TRBJ2-3, the full variable domain is KAGVTQTPRYLIKTRGQQVTLSCSPISGHRSVSWYQQTPGQGLQFLFEYFSETQRNKGNFPGRFSGRQFSNSRSEMNVSTLELGDSALYLCASREEQNTDTQYFGPGTRLTVL.

J is TRBJ2-7 and V is TRBV19; no reliable D call. CDR1 is LNHDA, CDR2 SQIVND, per germline (reference sequence). The CDR3 has 14 amino acids. V was shortened by 3 bases and J by 5 bases, with 14 bases between the two germline ends. CDR3 DNA sequence: TGTGCCAGTAGTATTTCGGGTGGTGGGAACGAGCAGTACTTC. The encoded protein is CASSISGGGNEQYF.

The J gene is TRBJ2-2, the V gene TRBV28, with D possibly TRBD1 on 6 matching bases. V lost 8 bases and J 5 bases, leaving 9 bases between the germline ends. CDR1 is MDHEN, CDR2 SYDVKM, per germline. This CDR3 is 12 amino acids long. The CDR3 coding sequence is TGTGCCAGCTCAACAGGGACCGGGGAGCTGTTTTTT. Its translation is CASSTGTGELFF. The full variable domain, its missing parts supplied by reference TRBV28 and TRBJ2-2, is DVKVTQSSRYLVKRTGEKVFLECVQDMDHENMFWYRQDPGLGLRLIYFSYDVKMKEKGDIPEGYSVSREKKERFSLILESASTNQTSMYLCASSTGTGELFFGEGSRLTVL.

The chain is built from TRBV5-1 and TRBJ2-4; D is possibly TRBD1 (6 bases). Germline CDR1 and CDR2: SGHRS and YFSETQ. The CDR3 totals 16 residues. V lost 1 base and J 6 bases, leaving 17 bases between the germline ends. CDR3 sequence (DNA): TGCGCCAGCAGCTTGCTTGGACAGAAAAACATAAACATTCAGTACTTC. It translates to CASSLLGQKNINIQYF.

The V gene is TRBV7-6, the J gene TRBJ1-6; D gene uncertain. This CDR3 is 15 amino acids long. Germline loops: CDR1 SGHVS, CDR2 FNYEAQ. V lost 6 bases and J lost 5, with 14 bases in between. The CDR3 DNA reads as TGTGCCAGCAGGCTGACATTGATGGATAATTCACCCCTCCACTTT. Translation gives CASRLTLMDNSPLHF.

This clone turned up a few times. This chain joins TRBV9 and TRBJ1-4, with 8 bases matching TRBD1. This CDR3 comprises 16 residues. The trim removed 3 bases at V and 13 bases at J, leaving 17 bases unmatched. CDR1 and CDR2 from the germline V gene are SGDLS and YYNGEE. CDR3 loop: CASSAGTGLGKKGLFF. The CDR3 region has the DNA TGTGCCAGCAGCGCCGGGACAGGCCTCGGGAAGAAAGGACTGTTTTTT.

The chain recombines TRBV11-3 with TRBJ1-1; D gene unclear. The CDR3 spans 13 residues. The V gene lost 5 bases and the J gene lost 1 base, with 8 bases spanning the gap. From germline, CDR1 is SGHNT and CDR2 YENEEA. Here the CDR3 DNA reads TGTGCCAGCAGCGAGACCAGGAACACTGAAGCTTTCTTT. Translated, it gives CASSETRNTEAFF. The complete variable domain, with remaining parts taken from reference TRBV11-3 and TRBJ1-1, reads EAGVVQSPRYKIIEKKQPVAFWCNPISGHNTLYWYLQNLGQGPELLIRYENEEAVDDSQLPKDRFSAERLKGVDSTLKIQPAELGDSAVYLCASSETRNTEAFFGQGTRLTVV.

This clone turned up a few times. V usage is TRBV4-3 and J usage is TRBJ2-7, with D maybe TRBD2 (5 bases). Trimming took 5 bases from V and 6 from J, leaving 14 bases between them. Germline assignment: CDR1 LGHNA and CDR2 YSLEER. The CDR3 has 13 residues. The CDR3 bases are TGCGCCAGCAGCTCTAGCCACACCCGCGAGCAGTACTTC. This encodes CASSSSHTREQYF.

The chain carries TRBV27 and TRBJ1-5; D may be TRBD1 (6 bases). Per the germline V gene, CDR1 is MNHEY and CDR2 is SMNVEV (reference sequence). The CDR3 is 13 amino acids. V lost 4 bases and J 5 bases, leaving 9 bases between the germline ends. The CDR3 sequence: CASSWGAHQPQHF. In DNA form, the CDR3 reads TGTGCCAGCAGTTGGGGGGCACATCAGCCCCAGCATTTT.

This chain connects TRBV27 to TRBJ2-6, with 8 nucleotides matching TRBD1. CDR3 length: 18 amino acids. CDR1 and CDR2 (germline): MNHEY, SMNVEV (reference sequence). V lost 5 bases to trimming and J lost 2 bases; unmatched junction nucleotides: 11. The CDR3 nucleotides are TGTGCCAGCAGTCCGAACGGACAGGGATACGCTGGGGCCAACGTCCTGACTTTC. Amino acids: CASSPNGQGYAGANVLTF.

The CDR3 DNA is TGTGCCAGCAGCTTAGGAGATGAGCAGTTCTTC. Its translation is CASSLGDEQFF. V usage is TRBV7-3 and J usage is TRBJ2-1, with D unclear. The germline V gene has CDR1 SGHTA and CDR2 FQGTGA. The CDR3 length is 11 residues. The V end was cut by 2 bases, the J end by 8 bases, with 4 bases between.

The rearrangement links TRBV27 to TRBJ2-1, with TRBD2 identical over 10 bases. The V gene end was trimmed by 2 bases and the J gene end by 6 bases; junction bases not matched to a gene: 4. Germline values: CDR1 MNHEY, CDR2 SMNVEV (reference sequence). The CDR3 spans 15 residues. The CDR3: CASSLSGGASNEQFF. The CDR3 nucleotides are TGTGCCAGCAGTTTAAGCGGGGGGGCCTCCAATGAGCAGTTCTTC.

In nucleotides, the CDR3 is TGTGCCAGCAGGCAGACAGGTCCTGGAAACACCATATATTTT. Encoded protein: CASRQTGPGNTIYF. This chain uses TRBV7-2 with TRBJ1-3; possible D gene TRBD1, 6 bases. Trimming shortened V by 6 bases and J by 2 bases, and 11 bases separated the two germline ends. CDR1 is SGHTA, CDR2 FQGNSA, per germline. This CDR3 spans 14 amino acids.

The chain employs TRBV7-9 and TRBJ2-2; no definite D call. The germline V gene encodes CDR1 SEHNR and CDR2 FQNEAQ (reference sequence). This CDR3 region has 15 residues. Trimming stripped 8 bases from V and 6 bases from J, with 19 bases between. CDR3 residues: CASVGPVVQSGELFF. In DNA form, the CDR3 reads TGTGCCAGCGTAGGGCCGGTGGTTCAGTCCGGGGAGCTGTTTTTT. Looking up the rest from reference TRBV7-9 and TRBJ2-2 gives the full variable domain: DTGVSQNPRHKITKRGQNVTFRCDPISEHNRLYWYRQTLGQGPEFLTYFQNEAQLEKSRLLSDRFSAERPKGSFSTLEIQRTEQGDSAMYLCASVGPVVQSGELFFGEGSRLTVL.

There are a few counts of this clone. The J gene is TRBJ1-3, the V gene TRBV7-2, with 7 bases identical to TRBD1. CDR1 is SGHTA, CDR2 FQGNSA, per germline. The junction had 6 bases not matched to a gene; V was cut back by 5 bases and J by 5 bases. This CDR3 is 14 amino acids long. CDR3 DNA: TGTGCCAGCAGCCCGCGGGACAGCAGAAACACCATATATTTT. Its protein is CASSPRDSRNTIYF.

Only one count was recorded for this clone. The chain recombines TRBV27 with TRBJ1-5; TRBD1 matches at 10 bases. V was pared by 0 bases and J by 6 bases, with 2 bases of the junction left unmatched. In germline, CDR1 is MNHEY, CDR2 SMNVEV (reference sequence). The CDR3 totals 15 residues. CDR3 bases: TGTGCCAGCAGTTTATCTGGACAGGGGGGTCAGCCCCAGCATTTT. As protein: CASSLSGQGGQPQHF.

This chain connects TRBV10-1 to TRBJ1-2, with D maybe TRBD1 (6 bases). The CDR3 has 13 residues. Per germline, CDR1 WNHNN and CDR2 SYGVQD (reference sequence). Trimming stripped 3 bases from V and 2 bases from J, with 7 bases between. Written as DNA, the CDR3 is TGCGCCAGCAGTGATGGACAGAACTATGGCTACACCTTC. This gives the protein CASSDGQNYGYTF.

The V gene is TRBV2, the J gene TRBJ2-1; perhaps TRBD1 as D (6 bases). The germline gives CDR1 SNHLY, CDR2 FYNNEI. V was cut by 8 bases and J by 5 bases, with 13 bases left in between. The CDR3 length is 13 residues. The CDR3 region has the DNA TGTGCCAGCGAGGCAGCAGGGGACAATGAGCAGTTCTTC. Its protein product is CASEAAGDNEQFF.

The rearrangement uses TRBV7-7 and TRBJ2-5; D is uncertain. The CDR3 runs 13 residues. The V end was cut by 4 bases, the J end by 1 base, with 7 bases between. Germline values: CDR1 SSHAT, CDR2 FNYEAQ (reference sequence). The CDR3: CASSSAFQETQYF. CDR3 in DNA: TGTGCCAGCAGCTCGGCCTTCCAAGAGACCCAGTACTTC.

CDR3 nucleotides: TGTGCCAGCAGTTTAGGGGCAGGGGGGGACTATGGCTACACCTTC. This sequence encodes CASSLGAGGDYGYTF. The chain recombines TRBV27 with TRBJ1-2; the match to TRBD1 covers 7 bases. With 2 bases clipped from V and 3 bases from J, the junction kept 6 bases outside the gene matches. Per the germline V gene, CDR1 is MNHEY and CDR2 is SMNVEV (reference sequence). The CDR3 sequence is 15 residues long.

The V gene is TRBV11-2, the J gene TRBJ1-2; D is perhaps TRBD1 (5 bases). The germline V gene has CDR1 SGHAT and CDR2 FQNNGV. The CDR3 extends over 13 amino acids. The ends were cut back, 0 bases at V and 4 bases at J, with 6 bases in the middle. The CDR3 DNA follows: TGTGCCAGCAGCTTAGAGGGGGTCTATGGCTACACCTTC. It yields the protein CASSLEGVYGYTF.

This chain connects TRBV7-9 to TRBJ1-2, with 8 nucleotides matching TRBD1. The J segment lost 8 bases and the V segment lost 4 bases, leaving 21 bases of the junction unmatched. The germline V gene has CDR1 SEHNR and CDR2 FQNEAQ (reference sequence). CDR3 length equals 18 residues. The CDR3 is CASSSLEEIQGGVGGYTF. CDR3 in DNA: TGTGCCAGCAGCTCCCTTGAAGAAATACAGGGGGGAGTAGGAGGCTACACCTTC.

V usage is TRBV5-5 and J usage is TRBJ2-7, with D possibly TRBD1 on 5 matching bases. The germline gives CDR1 SGHKS, CDR2 YYEKEE (reference sequence). Trimming removed 5 bases from V and 3 bases from J, with 15 bases in between. This CDR3 has 14 amino acids. The CDR3 reads CASRSNSDNYEQYV. CDR3 in DNA: TGTGCCAGCAGATCGAACTCGGACAACTACGAGCAGTACGTC.

This rearrangement joins TRBV4-1 to TRBJ2-1, with D hard to call. Germline CDR1 is MGHRA and CDR2 is YSYEKL. The CDR3 is made up of 13 amino acids. V lost 4 bases and J 5 bases, leaving 9 bases between the germline ends. The CDR3 sequence is CASSPDGNNEQFF. CDR3 DNA sequence: TGCGCCAGCAGCCCCGACGGCAACAATGAGCAGTTCTTC.